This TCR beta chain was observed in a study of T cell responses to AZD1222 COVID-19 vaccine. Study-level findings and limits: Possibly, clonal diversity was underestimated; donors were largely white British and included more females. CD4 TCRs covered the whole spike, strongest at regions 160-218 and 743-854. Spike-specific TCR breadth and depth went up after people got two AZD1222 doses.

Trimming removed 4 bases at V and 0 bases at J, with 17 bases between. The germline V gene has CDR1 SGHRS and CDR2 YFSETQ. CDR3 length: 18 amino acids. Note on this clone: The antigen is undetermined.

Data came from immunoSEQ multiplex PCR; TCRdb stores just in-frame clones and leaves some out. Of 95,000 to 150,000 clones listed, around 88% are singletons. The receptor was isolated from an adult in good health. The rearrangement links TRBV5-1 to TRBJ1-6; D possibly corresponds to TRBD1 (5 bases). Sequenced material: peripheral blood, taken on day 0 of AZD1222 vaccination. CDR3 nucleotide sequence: TGCGCCAGCAGCCGCCAGGGTTCGGAGAGCTCCTATAATTCACCCCTCCACTTT. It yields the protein CASSRQGSESSYNSPLHF.